The rows below give T cell receptor beta chains drawn from one sample of a study of T-cell memory formation after mild COVID-19. TCRdb used MiXCR to reprocess the 5' RACE reads, holding one entry per CDR3 protein. In the table there are about half a million distinct CDR3 sequences, 18% of which are singletons. The material sequenced was PBMCs or a T cell subset sorted from them (not recorded which). The receptors derive from an adult woman who had mild COVID-19 (a few samples of this study predate the infection). Cell type and time point are not known. Each CDR3 is given with its conserved first and last residue. Each record gives: D gene, V gene, J gene, clone size, CDR3 DNA, CDR3 protein. A D gene is named only where the DNA matches it firmly. Not all rows give a size; the values are once, few, many and, for expanded clones, a class.

d_call: TRBD1
v_call: TRBV7-9
j_call: TRBJ2-5
clone_size: few
cdr3_nt: TGTGCCAGCAGCTCGAGGACAGGGAACGCGGGCGGGACCCAGTACTTC
cdr3_aa: CASSSRTGNAGGTQYF

d_call: TRBD2
v_call: TRBV30
j_call: TRBJ2-1
clone_size: many
cdr3_nt: TGTGCCTGGAGTTCGAGGACTAGCGGGGCCAACAATGAGCAGTTCTTC
cdr3_aa: CAWSSRTSGANNEQFF

d_call: NA
v_call: TRBV7-2
j_call: TRBJ2-1
clone_size: NA
cdr3_nt: TGTGCCAGCAGCTTACGGCTCCCGACAAATGAGCAGTTCTTC
cdr3_aa: CASSLRLPTNEQFF

d_call: NA
v_call: TRBV9
j_call: TRBJ2-3
clone_size: NA
cdr3_nt: TGTGCCAGCAGCGCTCGGGACGAAACAGATACGCAGTATTTT
cdr3_aa: CASSARDETDTQYF

d_call: TRBD2
v_call: TRBV10-3
j_call: TRBJ2-1
clone_size: NA
cdr3_nt: TGTGCCATCAGTGAGTATGTCGGGAGGGACGAGCAGTTCTTC
cdr3_aa: CAISEYVGRDEQFF

d_call: NA
v_call: TRBV20-1
j_call: TRBJ2-2
clone_size: NA
cdr3_nt: TGCAGTGCTAGAACCGGATACACCGGGGAGCTGTTTTTT
cdr3_aa: CSARTGYTGELFF

d_call: NA
v_call: TRBV7-2
j_call: TRBJ1-1
clone_size: NA
cdr3_nt: TGTGCCAGCAGCTTTCTGGTTGGGGGTGAAGCTTTCTTT
cdr3_aa: CASSFLVGGEAFF

d_call: TRBD2
v_call: TRBV20-1
j_call: TRBJ2-1
clone_size: NA
cdr3_nt: TGCAGTGCTAGAGATCTCGCTAGCGGGGTCAATGAGCAGTTCTTC
cdr3_aa: CSARDLASGVNEQFF

d_call: TRBD1
v_call: TRBV6-6
j_call: TRBJ1-3
clone_size: NA
cdr3_nt: TGTGCCAGCAGTTACTCTGAGGACAGGGCTGGAAACACCATATATTTT
cdr3_aa: CASSYSEDRAGNTIYF

d_call: NA
v_call: TRBV12-3/TRBV12-4
j_call: TRBJ1-1
clone_size: NA
cdr3_nt: NA
cdr3_aa: CASSFGAGLGVTEAFF

d_call: NA
v_call: TRBV4-3
j_call: TRBJ2-3
clone_size: NA
cdr3_nt: TGCGCCAGCAGCCAAGAGGAGGGGGGCAGAGGTGGAGATACGCAGTATTTT
cdr3_aa: CASSQEEGGRGGDTQYF

d_call: NA
v_call: TRBV27
j_call: TRBJ2-1
clone_size: NA
cdr3_nt: TGTGCCAGCAGACTGGATCCGGGGGAGGATGAGCAGTTCTTC
cdr3_aa: CASRLDPGEDEQFF

d_call: TRBD1
v_call: TRBV19
j_call: TRBJ1-2
clone_size: NA
cdr3_nt: TGTGCCAGTAGTACCGACAGGGGATTCCACTATGGCTACACCTTC
cdr3_aa: CASSTDRGFHYGYTF

d_call: TRBD1
v_call: TRBV2
j_call: TRBJ2-7
clone_size: NA
cdr3_nt: TGTGCCAGCAGGGACAGGCCCTACGAGCAGTACTTC
cdr3_aa: CASRDRPYEQYF

d_call: NA
v_call: TRBV5-1
j_call: TRBJ2-5
clone_size: few
cdr3_nt: TGCGCCAGCAGCTTGAGAGGGCCGCCGGGGTGGACCCAGTACTTC
cdr3_aa: CASSLRGPPGWTQYF

d_call: NA
v_call: TRBV20-1
j_call: TRBJ2-7
clone_size: few
cdr3_nt: TGCAGTGCTAGAAGGACGGGAAGGAGCTCCTACGAGCAGTACTTC
cdr3_aa: CSARRTGRSSYEQYF

d_call: NA
v_call: TRBV7-3
j_call: TRBJ2-1
clone_size: NA
cdr3_nt: TGTGCCAGCAGCTTGATTGGTCCGAATGAGCAGTTCTTC
cdr3_aa: CASSLIGPNEQFF

d_call: TRBD1
v_call: TRBV5-1
j_call: TRBJ1-4
clone_size: NA
cdr3_nt: TGCGCCAGCAGCCAAACAGGGGGGGGAGAAAAACTGTTTTTT
cdr3_aa: CASSQTGGGEKLFF

d_call: NA
v_call: TRBV6-5
j_call: TRBJ1-1
clone_size: once
cdr3_nt: TGTGCCAGCCTCCTACGTATGAACACTGAAGCTTTCTTT
cdr3_aa: CASLLRMNTEAFF

d_call: TRBD1
v_call: TRBV3-1
j_call: TRBJ1-3
clone_size: NA
cdr3_nt: TGTGCCAGCAGCCTACGAAGACAGGGGGGAAACACCATATATTTT
cdr3_aa: CASSLRRQGGNTIYF

d_call: NA
v_call: TRBV21-1
j_call: TRBJ2-7
clone_size: NA
cdr3_nt: TGTGCCAGCACCTCGGGGCCAAGCGACTACGAGCAGTACTTC
cdr3_aa: CASTSGPSDYEQYF

d_call: NA
v_call: TRBV5-4
j_call: TRBJ1-6
clone_size: few
cdr3_nt: TGTGCCAGCAGCCTCCCGGGACATAATTCACCCCTCCACTTT
cdr3_aa: CASSLPGHNSPLHF

d_call: TRBD2
v_call: TRBV20-1
j_call: TRBJ2-1
clone_size: few
cdr3_nt: TGCAGTGCTAGGTCCGGGACTAGCCACTACAATGAGCAGTTCTTC
cdr3_aa: CSARSGTSHYNEQFF

d_call: NA
v_call: TRBV27
j_call: TRBJ2-7
clone_size: NA
cdr3_nt: TGTGCCAGCAGTTACTCCGTCTCCTACGAGCAGTACTTC
cdr3_aa: CASSYSVSYEQYF

d_call: NA
v_call: TRBV6-5
j_call: TRBJ2-3
clone_size: NA
cdr3_nt: TGTGCCAGCAGTTACGCCCGGGGGCTAACAGATACGCAGTATTTT
cdr3_aa: CASSYARGLTDTQYF

d_call: NA
v_call: TRBV9
j_call: TRBJ2-1
clone_size: NA
cdr3_nt: TGTGCCAGCAGCCCCTCCTTGCACAATGAGCAGTTCTTC
cdr3_aa: CASSPSLHNEQFF

d_call: TRBD2
v_call: TRBV12-3/TRBV12-4
j_call: TRBJ2-3
clone_size: NA
cdr3_nt: TGTGCCAGCAGGTCGGGGCTAGCGGGGGGGCTCGAGTCAGATACGCAGTATTTT
cdr3_aa: CASRSGLAGGLESDTQYF

d_call: TRBD1
v_call: TRBV4-1
j_call: TRBJ2-5
clone_size: few
cdr3_nt: TGCGCCAGCAGCCAAGTTCACAGGGGGAAGGAGACCCAGTACTTC
cdr3_aa: CASSQVHRGKETQYF

d_call: TRBD1
v_call: TRBV7-2
j_call: TRBJ1-1
clone_size: few
cdr3_nt: TGTGCCAGCAGCTTAGCGGGGGACAGGGACGCTTTCTTT
cdr3_aa: CASSLAGDRDAFF

d_call: NA
v_call: TRBV4-3
j_call: TRBJ2-7
clone_size: few
cdr3_nt: TGCGCCAGCAGCCAAGACTGGGCACAGGGCTTAAACTACGAGCAGTACTTC
cdr3_aa: CASSQDWAQGLNYEQYF

d_call: NA
v_call: TRBV7-3
j_call: TRBJ2-1
clone_size: few
cdr3_nt: TGTGCCAGCAGCTTATTTATGGGGGGCCAGTCTAATGAGCAGTTCTTC
cdr3_aa: CASSLFMGGQSNEQFF

d_call: NA
v_call: TRBV12-3/TRBV12-4
j_call: TRBJ1-2
clone_size: NA
cdr3_nt: TGTGCCAGCAGCAGGGTTGCTAACTATGGCTACACCTTC
cdr3_aa: CASSRVANYGYTF

d_call: TRBD1
v_call: TRBV29-1
j_call: TRBJ2-1
clone_size: few
cdr3_nt: TGCAGCGTCCGGGACAGGGGAATGGGCAATGAGCAGTTCTTC
cdr3_aa: CSVRDRGMGNEQFF

d_call: NA
v_call: TRBV6-5
j_call: TRBJ1-5
clone_size: NA
cdr3_nt: TGTGCCAGCAGTTACTCCGTAAAACAGCCCCAGCATTTT
cdr3_aa: CASSYSVKQPQHF

d_call: NA
v_call: TRBV5-4
j_call: TRBJ2-1
clone_size: NA
cdr3_nt: TGTGCCAGCAGCCAAGGAAAGCTGTCTCGCAATGAGCAGTTCTTC
cdr3_aa: CASSQGKLSRNEQFF

d_call: TRBD2
v_call: TRBV29-1
j_call: TRBJ2-1
clone_size: few
cdr3_nt: TGCAGCGTCTGTGGGCCTAGCGGGAGCGGGGGTGAGCAGTTCTTC
cdr3_aa: CSVCGPSGSGGEQFF

d_call: TRBD1
v_call: TRBV6-5
j_call: TRBJ2-7
clone_size: few
cdr3_nt: TGTGCCAGCAGTTACGAGCCCCGGGGACAGGGCAACTACGAGCAGTACTTC
cdr3_aa: CASSYEPRGQGNYEQYF

d_call: TRBD2
v_call: TRBV7-2
j_call: TRBJ2-1
clone_size: few
cdr3_nt: TGTGCCAGCAGCCAACCGGGGGGAGGAAGGTCGAATGAGCAGTTCTTC
cdr3_aa: CASSQPGGGRSNEQFF

d_call: TRBD2
v_call: TRBV14
j_call: TRBJ2-1
clone_size: few
cdr3_nt: TGTGCCAGCAGCTTTCGACTAGCGGGGGGGGATTTTGATGAGCAGTTCTTC
cdr3_aa: CASSFRLAGGDFDEQFF

d_call: TRBD1
v_call: TRBV11-3
j_call: TRBJ2-7
clone_size: NA
cdr3_nt: TGTGCCAGCAGCTCAGCCGGGACAGGGAATGGGGAGCAGTACTTC
cdr3_aa: CASSSAGTGNGEQYF